What follows are 21 T cell receptor beta chains derived from one specimen sequenced in a study of T cells in Graves' hyperthyroidism and ophthalmopathy. Amplified TCR beta CDR3 regions came from RNA transcripts. Primed by the HTBI set, a first-round RT-PCR was run on the TCR CDR3. One entry per CDR3 protein, called by TCRdb with MiXCR from the multiplex PCR reads. The table shows about 500,000 distinct CDR3 sequences, with approximately 48% occurring only once. Sequencing input: peripheral blood or thyroid tissue (not recorded which). The source of these receptors is an adult woman with Graves' disease, either hyperthyroidism or ophthalmopathy (not recorded which).

This clonotype turned up a few times. This chain links TRBV6-1 with TRBJ2-7; a weak D match, TRBD1 (6 bases). This CDR3 region has 15 residues. Germline V gene lookup returns CDR1 MNHNS and CDR2 SASEGT. V lost 6 bases, J lost 0 bases, and 15 bases lay in between. CDR3 bases: TGTGCCAGCAGATTTCAAGGGGGTATCTCCTACGAGCAGTACTTC. Protein: CASRFQGGISYEQYF.

This clonotype was counted many times. The junction differs from germline at one of its ends, possibly a read error. This sequence joins TRBV12-3 or TRBV12-4 and TRBJ1-5; D might be TRBD1 (5 bases). The CDR3 runs 15 residues. CDR3 residues: CASSLSGGSNQPQHF. For the CDR3, the DNA is TGCGCCAGCAGCTTGTCGGGGGGTAGTAATCAGCCCCAGCATTTT.

The chain links TRBV20-1 to TRBJ1-3; 8 bases align to TRBD1. V gave up 0 bases and J gave up 0 bases; unmatched junction bases: 4. This CDR3 is built from 16 residues. Germline V CDR1 and CDR2: DFQATT, SNEGSKA (reference sequence). CDR3: CSARDSDRGSGNTIYF. Written as DNA, the CDR3 is TGCAGTGCTAGAGACTCAGACAGGGGCTCTGGAAACACCATATATTTT.

The rearrangement uses TRBV25-1 and TRBJ1-2; 7 bases are shared with TRBD1. The CDR3 spans 12 residues. Germline CDR1 is MGHDK and CDR2 is SYGVNS. Trimming removed 8 bases from V and 1 base from J; junction bases left unmatched: 1. Here the CDR3 reads CASWDSNYGYTF. CDR3 coding DNA: TGTGCCAGCTGGGACAGTAACTATGGCTACACCTTC.

On this clonotype itself: This likely comes from a read error, as the CDR3 has no conserved phenylalanine or tryptophan at its end. No DNA is shown, since the ends of the CDR3 on it are uncertain; the CDR3 is the one TCRdb lists. The chain links TRBV7-9 to TRBJ1-3; whether TRBD1, the table's D call, matches the DNA was not checked. The germline V gene encodes CDR1 SEHNR and CDR2 FQNEAQ (reference sequence). The CDR3 is 11 amino acids long, termini counted. CDR3 protein: CASSIGRTGVS.

This clonotype came up a few times. The chain has TRBV7-3 and TRBJ1-2; the D gene is possibly TRBD1 (6 bases). The germline V gene has CDR1 SGHTA and CDR2 FQGTGA. The CDR3 is 12 amino acids. V lost 5 bases and J lost 8, with 12 bases in between. This chain's CDR3 is CASSQGLKGYTF. CDR3 DNA: TGTGCCAGCAGCCAGGGGTTAAAGGGCTACACCTTC. Variable domain in full (rest from reference TRBV7-3 and TRBJ1-2): GAGVSQTPSNKVTEKGKYVELRCDPISGHTALYWYRQSLGQGPEFLIYFQGTGAADDSGLPNDRFFAVRPEGSVSTLKIQRTERGDSAVYLCASSQGLKGYTFGSGTRLTVV.

The rearrangement joins TRBV28 to TRBJ1-1, with 7 bases lining up with TRBD1. Germline V gene sequence: CDR1 MDHEN, CDR2 SYDVKM. V lost 6 bases to trimming and J lost 5 bases; unmatched junction nucleotides: 12. The CDR3 covers 15 residues. CDR3 amino acids: CASSLGTTGRTEAFF. The CDR3 DNA reads TGTGCCAGCAGCCTGGGGACGACAGGGAGGACTGAAGCTTTCTTT.

V is TRBV29-1 and J is TRBJ1-1; D unresolved. Germline V lookup: CDR1 SQVTM, CDR2 ANQGSEA. The V end lost 8 bases, the J end lost 1 base, and 8 bases lay between the germline ends. The CDR3 has 11 amino acids. CDR3 sequence: CSPERNTEAFF. CDR3 nucleotide sequence: TGCAGCCCTGAGAGGAACACTGAAGCTTTCTTT.

A few counts support this clonotype. J is TRBJ1-1 and V is TRBV10-3; 8 bases line up with TRBD1. Per the germline V gene, CDR1 is ENHRY and CDR2 is SYGVKD. The V segment lost 6 bases and the J segment 1 base; nucleotides outside the gene matches: 7. The CDR3 extends over 15 amino acids. The DNA for the CDR3 is TGTGCCATCAGGGGAGGACAGGGACCGAACACTGAAGCTTTCTTT. It yields the protein CAIRGGQGPNTEAFF.

Many counts were recorded for this clonotype. The CDR3 DNA sequence: TGCAGCGCCGGACGGGATGGCGAGCAGTACTTC. Amino acids: CSAGRDGEQYF. The chain joins TRBV29-1 to TRBJ2-7, with a possible D match to TRBD2 (5 bases). The germline V and J ends were trimmed by 7 bases and 6 bases, with 13 bases remaining between them. The CDR3 has 11 residues. Germline CDR1 and CDR2: SQVTM and ANQGSEA.

With regard to this clonotype: The junction does not match germline at one end; this may be a read error. The J gene is TRBJ1-2, the V gene TRBV7-8; D uncertain. Germline V gene lookup returns CDR1 SGHVS and CDR2 FQNEAQ. CDR3 length equals 10 residues. The DNA of the CDR3 is TGTGCCAGCAGCTTGATGGTTGAAATCTTC. The encoded protein is CASSLMVEIF.

At least ten counts were recorded for this clonotype. This sequence joins TRBV6-5 and TRBJ2-7; D not resolved. Germline CDR1 and CDR2: MNHEY and SVGAGI. Trimming removed 6 bases from V and 2 bases from J, with 8 bases in between. The CDR3 consists of 12 residues. The CDR3 nucleotides are TGTGCCAGCAGCGCACTGACCTACGAGCAGTACTTC. Encoded protein: CASSALTYEQYF.

To note about this clonotype: Relative to the germline gene, one junction end is altered; a read error may explain this. The chain employs TRBV10-3 and TRBJ2-6; tentative D call: TRBD1 (6 bases). Germline V gene sequence: CDR1 ENHRY, CDR2 SYGVKD. The CDR3 is 14 amino acids. CDR3 DNA: TGTGCCATCAGTCCTTCATCAGGGGACAACGTCCTGACTTTC. Its protein is CAISPSSGDNVLTF.

CDR3 loop: CASAPQGGNQPQHF. DNA for the CDR3: TGTGCCAGCGCTCCACAGGGCGGGAATCAGCCCCAGCATTTT. The V gene is TRBV25-1, the J gene TRBJ1-5; perhaps TRBD1 as D (6 bases). CDR1 and CDR2 (germline): MGHDK, SYGVNS. V was clipped by 8 bases and J by 4 bases, with 15 bases between them. CDR3 length: 14 residues.

This clonotype occurred many times. This chain connects TRBV10-3 to TRBJ1-5; 9 bases agree with TRBD1. The CDR3 is 18 residues long. CDR1 is ENHRY and CDR2 is SYGVKD in the germline V gene. V trimming: 2 bases; J trimming: 0 bases; junction bases outside the gene matches: 8. For the CDR3, the DNA is TGTGCCATCAGTGAGGGACAGGGGACTGCTTATAGCAATCAGCCCCAGCATTTT. It is translated as CAISEGQGTAYSNQPQHF.

V usage is TRBV10-3 and J usage is TRBJ2-5; possibly TRBD1 for D (6 bases). CDR1 and CDR2 from the germline V gene are ENHRY and SYGVKD. CDR3 length equals 15 residues. Trimming shortened V by 6 bases and J by 0 bases, and 14 bases separated the two germline ends. The DNA of the CDR3 is TGTGCCATCAGGCCCCGAGGGGACAACCAAGAGACCCAGTACTTC. Protein product: CAIRPRGDNQETQYF.

This clonotype has at least ten counts. The rearrangement joins TRBV20-1 to TRBJ1-1, with D maybe TRBD1 (5 bases). Germline CDR1 is DFQATT and CDR2 is SNEGSKA (reference sequence). The CDR3 has 17 residues. Trimming shortened V by 2 bases and J by 5 bases, and 24 bases separated the two germline ends. The CDR3 loop reads CSARPIQGLPYQTEAFF. The CDR3 DNA reads TGCAGTGCTAGACCGATTCAGGGACTTCCATATCAAACTGAAGCTTTCTTT.

This chain uses TRBV9 with TRBJ1-1; TRBD1 agrees at 7 bases. CDR1 is SGDLS and CDR2 is YYNGEE in the germline V gene. The V and J ends lost 7 bases and 9 bases, in that order; junction bases with no gene match: 15. The CDR3 sequence is 14 residues long. The CDR3 bases are TGTGCCAGCTCACCGGTTAGGACAGGCACGCAAGCTTTCTTT. As protein: CASSPVRTGTQAFF.

V and J are TRBV10-3 and TRBJ2-5, with TRBD1 identical over 8 bases. The CDR3 is 15 residues long. The J segment lost 7 bases and the V segment lost 6 bases, leaving 13 bases of the junction unmatched. Germline CDR1 is ENHRY and CDR2 is SYGVKD. The CDR3 sequence is CAIRGGQGASWTQYF. The CDR3 bases are TGTGCCATCAGGGGAGGACAGGGTGCGTCTTGGACCCAGTACTTC.

The chain couples TRBV29-1 to TRBJ1-1, with D perhaps TRBD1 (5 bases). This CDR3 is built from 14 residues. Germline loops: CDR1 SQVTM, CDR2 ANQGSEA. Trimming stripped 8 bases from V and 4 bases from J, with 20 bases between. DNA for the CDR3: TGCAGCTGGGGACCGATGACTGGCGGCACTGAAGCTTTCTTT. This gives the protein CSWGPMTGGTEAFF.

This clonotype was found many times. The V and J genes are TRBV6-5 and TRBJ2-5; 7 bases line up with TRBD1. This CDR3 region has 15 residues. Per germline, CDR1 MNHEY and CDR2 SVGAGI. Trimming took 5 bases from V and 0 from J; bases not matched to a gene: 6. In nucleotides, the CDR3 is TGTGCCAGCAGTGCCGGGACAGCCTACCAAGAGACCCAGTACTTC. Amino acid sequence: CASSAGTAYQETQYF.